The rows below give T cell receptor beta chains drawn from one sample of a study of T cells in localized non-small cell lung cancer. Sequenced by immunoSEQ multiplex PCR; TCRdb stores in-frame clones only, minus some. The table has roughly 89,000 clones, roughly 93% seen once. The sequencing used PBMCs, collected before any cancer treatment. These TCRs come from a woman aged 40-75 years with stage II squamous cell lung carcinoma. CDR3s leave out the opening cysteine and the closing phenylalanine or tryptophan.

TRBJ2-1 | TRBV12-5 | ASGLIQGNYNEQF
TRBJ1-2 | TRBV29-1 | SSLQGIHGYT
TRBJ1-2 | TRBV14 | ASSQSLRGGYT
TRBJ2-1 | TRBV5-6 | ASSLRGPRNEQF
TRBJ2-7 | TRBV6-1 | ASSGTVQQY
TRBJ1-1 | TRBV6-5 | ASSYQGGNTEAF
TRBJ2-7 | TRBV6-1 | ASRDTRGHEY
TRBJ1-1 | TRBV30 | AFYPTGGNTEAF
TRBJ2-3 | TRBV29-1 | SVLGFPQDTQY
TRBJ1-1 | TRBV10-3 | ASLLGGTGLMNTEAF
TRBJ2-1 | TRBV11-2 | ASSLAEGYEQF
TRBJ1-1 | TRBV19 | ASSHVNTEAF
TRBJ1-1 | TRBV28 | ASSLVQSNTEAF
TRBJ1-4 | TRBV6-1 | ACRGYRTNEKLF
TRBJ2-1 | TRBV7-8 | ASSFTGLVNEQF
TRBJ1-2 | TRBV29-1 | SVLTDYGYT
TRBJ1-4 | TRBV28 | ASSPGRGGSNEKLF
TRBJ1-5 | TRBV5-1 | ASSLEPTGSQPQH
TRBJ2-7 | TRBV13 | ASSLSGGPYEQY
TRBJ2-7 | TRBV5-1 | ASSLSGTGRTYEQY
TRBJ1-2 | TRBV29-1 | SVDTGSHGYT
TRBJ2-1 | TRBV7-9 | ASSLEGGVSPEQF
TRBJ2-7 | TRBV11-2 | ASSLGPGTRPRWEQY
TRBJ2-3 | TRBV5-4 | ASSLWDTGTDTQY
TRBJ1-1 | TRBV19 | ASSIQGPNTEAF
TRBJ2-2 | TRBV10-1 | ASTRLSNEYGLAGVGGPGELF
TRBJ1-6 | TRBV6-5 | ASRPGGRHSPLH
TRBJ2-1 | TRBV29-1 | SVVRGITYNEQF
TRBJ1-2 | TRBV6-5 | ASTTTQGGYGYT
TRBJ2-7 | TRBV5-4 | ASSRGLVYEQY
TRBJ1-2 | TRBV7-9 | ASSLVPDGARGYT
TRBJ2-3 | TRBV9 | ASSGRQEGTDTQY
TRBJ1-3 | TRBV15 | ATSRDSRVFSPGNTIY
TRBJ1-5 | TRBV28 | ASSFWGQPQH
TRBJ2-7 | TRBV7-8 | ASSSSARGAEQY
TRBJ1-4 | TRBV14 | ASSQITGFYEKLF
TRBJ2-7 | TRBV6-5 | ASSSWTGNLYEQY
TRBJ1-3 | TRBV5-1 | ASSDGSGNTIY
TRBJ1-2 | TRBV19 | ASSIKGWHGYT
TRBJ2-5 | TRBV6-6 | ASSYKGGETQETQY
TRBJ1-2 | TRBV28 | ASSLTGTANGYT
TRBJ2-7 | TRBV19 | ASSAFRGDYEQY
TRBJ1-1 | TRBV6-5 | ASRGQGLNTEAF
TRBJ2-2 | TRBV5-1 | ASSFLRQGGTGELF
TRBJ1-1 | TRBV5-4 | ASSSPRTLNTEAF
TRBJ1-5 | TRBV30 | AWSVGTGFPSNQPQH
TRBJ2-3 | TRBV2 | ASSDPGLAGARNHATDTQY
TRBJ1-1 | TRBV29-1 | SVVVRAEAF
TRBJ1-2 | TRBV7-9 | ASSPGIYGYT
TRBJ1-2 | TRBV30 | AWKDPANYGYT
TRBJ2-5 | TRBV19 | ASSRLLVGETQY
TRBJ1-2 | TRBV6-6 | ASRAGYGYT
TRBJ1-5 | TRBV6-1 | ASSEEGGARDQPQH
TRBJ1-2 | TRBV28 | ASSPSGQGYGYT